Listed here are 24 T cell receptor beta chains from one sample, sequenced in a study of cytomegalovirus exposure and HLA in healthy donors. The PCR had 60 Vbeta and 13 Jbeta primers. Clones were sequenced by immunoSEQ multiplex PCR, and TCRdb holds only the in-frame ones, with some missing. The sample yields about 250,000 clones, more than 55% seen once. The sample was PBMCs. The receptor set was obtained from a female donor in good health and CMV-seronegative.

This clone was observed once. The chain couples TRBV7-9 to TRBJ1-6; possible D gene TRBD1, 6 bases. Germline V lookup: CDR1 SEHNR, CDR2 FQNEAQ (reference sequence). Trimming pared 6 bases from V and 7 bases from J, leaving 13 bases between. The CDR3 contains 14 residues. CDR3 protein: CASSVTGLNSPLHF. Here the CDR3 DNA reads TGTGCCAGCAGTGTTACAGGGTTAAATTCACCCCTCCACTTT.

A few counts support this clone. The gene calls are TRBV11-3 and TRBJ2-7, with D tentatively TRBD1 (6 bases). V dropped 5 bases and J dropped 0 bases, with 17 bases sitting between them. Germline lookup yields CDR1 SGHNT and CDR2 YENEEA. CDR3 length: 16 residues. As DNA, the CDR3 is TGTGCCAGCAGCGGGGGCAGGGCGCCTCTCTCCTACGAGCAGTACTTC. It codes for CASSGGRAPLSYEQYF.

CDR3 nucleotides: TGTGCCAGCAGGTCGACTAGCGGGGTAGCCAAAAACATTCAGTACTTC. It specifies CASRSTSGVAKNIQYF. The chain uses TRBV28 and TRBJ2-4, with 11 bases fitting TRBD2. CDR3 length equals 16 residues. Germline V CDR1 and CDR2: MDHEN, SYDVKM. Unmatched junction bases numbered 4, after V lost 6 bases and J lost 0 bases.

This clone was observed a few times. V gene TRBV19 combines with J gene TRBJ2-7; D possibly corresponds to TRBD2 (5 bases). The germline V gene encodes CDR1 LNHDA and CDR2 SQIVND (reference sequence). The V gene lost 3 bases and the J gene lost 3 bases, with 15 bases spanning the gap. The CDR3 is 15 residues long. The CDR3 loop reads CASSIPGGTGYEQYF. DNA of the CDR3: TGTGCCAGTAGTATCCCAGGAGGTACGGGCTACGAGCAGTACTTC.

This clone was seen more than once but under ten times. The chain combines TRBV30 with TRBJ2-7; D is possibly TRBD1 (6 bases). Germline-derived CDR1 and CDR2 are GTSNPN and SVGIG (reference sequence). The CDR3 has 13 residues. V dropped 0 bases and J dropped 5 bases, with 11 bases sitting between them. The CDR3 DNA is TGTGCCTGGAGTGTACAGGGAGCCCACGAGCAGTACTTC. Amino acid sequence: CAWSVQGAHEQYF.

The chain links TRBV11-3 to TRBJ1-5; 7 positions match TRBD1. V lost 4 bases, J lost 0 bases, and 12 bases stayed unmatched. Per the germline V gene, CDR1 is SGHNT and CDR2 is YENEEA. This CDR3 comprises 18 residues. CDR3 nucleotides: TGTGCCAGCAGCTCTGGGACAGTGAAACCCGATAGCAATCAGCCCCAGCATTTT. This codes for CASSSGTVKPDSNQPQHF. Combining the CDR3 with reference TRBV11-3 and TRBJ1-5 gives the whole variable domain EAGVVQSPRYKIIEKKQPVAFWCNPISGHNTLYWYLQNLGQGPELLIRYENEEAVDDSQLPKDRFSAERLKGVDSTLKIQPAELGDSAVYLCASSSGTVKPDSNQPQHFGDGTRLSIL.

The chain couples TRBV11-3 to TRBJ2-7; possibly TRBD2 for D (6 bases). This CDR3 spans 15 amino acids. CDR1 is SGHNT and CDR2 is YENEEA in the germline V gene. Trimming left V 4 bases short and J 2 bases short, with 15 bases between. The CDR3 nucleotides read TGTGCCAGCAGCTCCTATAGCGGTACCCCCTACGAGCAGTACTTC. As protein: CASSSYSGTPYEQYF.

This chain links TRBV28 with TRBJ2-5; TRBD1 matches 10 bases. The CDR3 is 16 residues long. V lost 5 bases to trimming and J lost 3 bases; unmatched junction nucleotides: 9. Germline CDR1 MDHEN, CDR2 SYDVKM. CDR3 region: CASSPGQGGTEETQYF. As DNA, the CDR3 is TGTGCCAGCAGTCCCGGACAGGGGGGAACCGAAGAGACCCAGTACTTC.

This clone has only a few counts. In nucleotides, the CDR3 is TGTGCCAGCAAGAGGAGTAGCATAAGGGGAGGATTAGATACGCAGTATTTT. Its protein is CASKRSSIRGGLDTQYF. V is TRBV7-2 and J is TRBJ2-3; TRBD2 might be the D (6 bases). CDR1 SGHTA and CDR2 FQGNSA come from the germline V gene. The CDR3 extends over 17 amino acids. Trimming took 7 bases from V and 5 from J, leaving 25 bases between them.

J is TRBJ2-7 and V is TRBV7-2, with D unclear. CDR1 and CDR2 (germline): SGHTA, FQGNSA. This CDR3 is built from 16 residues. V lost 5 bases and J 5 bases, leaving 22 bases between the germline ends. The CDR3 DNA reads TGTGCCAGCAGCCCCCTCCCCCCCTGGGCCCTTAACGAGCAGTACTTC. This encodes CASSPLPPWALNEQYF.

The chain employs TRBV9 and TRBJ2-3; the D is unclear. Germline V CDR1 and CDR2: SGDLS, YYNGEE. The CDR3 sequence is 14 residues long. The V and J ends lost 4 bases and 0 bases respectively, with 9 bases between them. The CDR3, as DNA: TGTGCCAGCAGCCTCGACTCAAGCACAGATACGCAGTATTTT. Amino acids: CASSLDSSTDTQYF.

The rearrangement joins TRBV7-2 to TRBJ2-7; no definite D call. Trimming pared 1 base from V and 3 bases from J, leaving 7 bases between. Germline assignment: CDR1 SGHTA and CDR2 FQGNSA. This CDR3 region has 13 residues. CDR3 loop: CASSLVFSYEQYF. DNA of the CDR3: TGTGCCAGCAGCTTAGTATTCAGCTACGAGCAGTACTTC.

The V gene is TRBV21-1, the J gene TRBJ1-5. TRBV21-1 is given as a pseudogene. The CDR3 covers 17 residues. CDR3: CASSKTAEGDSNQPQHF. The DNA of the CDR3 is TGTGCCAGCAGCAAAACGGCAGAGGGTGATAGCAATCAGCCCCAGCATTTT.

Only a few counts were recorded for this clone. CDR3 nucleotide sequence: TGTGCCAGCAGTGACTCTACAGAAGGGGGCCATGAGCAGTTCTTC. As protein: CASSDSTEGGHEQFF. J is TRBJ2-1 and V is TRBV6-4; 7 bases line up with TRBD1. Germline assignment: CDR1 MRHNA and CDR2 SNTAGT. Trimming took 0 bases from V and 8 from J; bases not matched to a gene: 7. The CDR3 consists of 15 residues.

This chain connects TRBV7-6 to TRBJ2-3, with D maybe TRBD2 (5 bases). This CDR3 has 17 residues. Germline CDR1 reads SGHVS; CDR2 reads FNYEAQ. V was cut by 0 bases and J by 2 bases, with 15 bases left in between. The CDR3 loop reads CASSLADGPGITDTQYF. CDR3 coding DNA: TGTGCCAGCAGCTTAGCCGACGGGCCCGGGATCACAGATACGCAGTATTTT.

This clone was observed once. The chain joins TRBV6-1 to TRBJ1-1; perhaps TRBD1 as D (5 bases). Trimming cost V 3 bases and J 2 bases, with 10 bases left between them. CDR1 and CDR2 from the germline V gene are MNHNS and SASEGT. This CDR3 is 14 amino acids long. The CDR3: CASSDQGSNTEAFF. CDR3 nucleotide sequence: TGTGCCAGCAGTGACCAGGGAAGTAACACTGAAGCTTTCTTT.

A few counts support this clone. CDR3 in amino acids: CASSLGDRANEQFF. CDR3 coding DNA: TGCGCCAGCAGCTTGGGGGACAGGGCCAATGAGCAGTTCTTC. The chain employs TRBV5-1 and TRBJ2-1; 9 nucleotides line up with TRBD1. Trimming cost V 0 bases and J 6 bases; bases outside gene matches: 1. The CDR3 loop spans 14 amino acids. The germline gives CDR1 SGHRS, CDR2 YFSETQ. Full variable domain (outside the CDR3, taken from reference TRBV5-1 and TRBJ2-1): KAGVTQTPRYLIKTRGQQVTLSCSPISGHRSVSWYQQTPGQGLQFLFEYFSETQRNKGNFPGRFSGRQFSNSRSEMNVSTLELGDSALYLCASSLGDRANEQFFGPGTRLTVL.

The chain is built from TRBV19 and TRBJ1-5; 8 positions agree with TRBD1. Germline loops: CDR1 LNHDA, CDR2 SQIVND (reference sequence). CDR3 length equals 14 residues. The V and J ends lost 8 bases and 4 bases, in that order; junction bases with no gene match: 7. The CDR3 DNA reads TGTGCCAGTCAATCCGGACAGGGTAATCAGCCCCAGCATTTT. This encodes CASQSGQGNQPQHF.

This sequence joins TRBV9 and TRBJ1-1; D perhaps matches TRBD1 (5 bases). CDR3 length: 15 residues. V shed 2 bases and J shed 0 bases, with 11 bases lying between them. Germline V CDR1 and CDR2: SGDLS, YYNGEE. CDR3 in amino acids: CASSVGGNMNTEAFF. The CDR3 DNA sequence: TGTGCCAGCAGCGTGGGGGGGAATATGAACACTGAAGCTTTCTTT.

The CDR3 sequence: CASSRAVGGYEQYF. DNA for the CDR3: TGTGCCAGCAGTAGGGCGGTCGGAGGATACGAGCAGTACTTC. The chain recombines TRBV6-5 with TRBJ2-7; TRBD2 is a possible D gene (5 bases). Trimming left V 5 bases short and J 4 bases short, with 15 bases between. CDR1 and CDR2 from the germline V gene are MNHEY and SVGAGI. The CDR3 is made up of 14 amino acids.

The chain couples TRBV13 to TRBJ2-1, with no clear D. Deletions cut 2 bases from V and 6 bases from J, with 14 bases between. The CDR3 has 15 residues. CDR1 and CDR2 (germline): PRHDT, FYEKMQ (reference sequence). CDR3 DNA sequence: TGTGCCAGCAGCTTATTCGCCCTGCCCGGCAATGAGCAGTTCTTC. Protein sequence: CASSLFALPGNEQFF. Together with reference TRBV13 and TRBJ2-1, the CDR3 gives the full variable domain: AAGVIQSPRHLIKEKRETATLKCYPIPRHDTVYWYQQGPGQDPQFLISFYEKMQSDKGSIPDRFSAQQFSDYHSELNMSSLELGDSALYFCASSLFALPGNEQFFGPGTRLTVL.

This sequence joins TRBV6-6 and TRBJ2-7; TRBD2 aligns across 11 bases. The J segment lost 3 bases and the V segment lost 6 bases, leaving 4 bases of the junction unmatched. CDR3 length: 14 amino acids. CDR1 is MNHNY and CDR2 is SVGAGI in the germline V gene (reference sequence). CDR3 amino acids: CASSPGTSGYEQYF. The CDR3 bases are TGTGCCAGCAGCCCCGGGACTAGCGGCTACGAGCAGTACTTC.

For this clone: The sample holds other DNA sequences that translate to the same CDR3. The chain uses TRBV4-1 and TRBJ1-5; D not certain. V shed 3 bases and J shed 1 base, with 10 bases lying between them. The CDR3 is made up of 15 amino acids. The germline V gene has CDR1 MGHRA and CDR2 YSYEKL. The chain's CDR3 is CASSQDGRSNQPQHF. The CDR3 DNA sequence: TGCGCCAGCAGCCAGGACGGGAGAAGCAATCAGCCCCAGCATTTT.

This rearrangement joins TRBV5-4 to TRBJ2-7; no definite D call. The CDR3 has 12 residues. Germline V CDR1 and CDR2: SGHNT, YYREEE (reference sequence). V was trimmed by 4 bases and J by 4 bases, leaving 9 bases between them. In DNA, the CDR3 is TGTGCCAGCAGCCTGAGAGCTTACGAGCAGTACTTC. This translates into CASSLRAYEQYF.